Shown below are 24 T cell receptor beta chains from a single sample sequenced in a study of cytomegalovirus exposure and HLA in healthy donors. Using immunoSEQ multiplex PCR, the repertoire was profiled, and TCRdb retains in-frame clones only, with some absent. The table has approximately 150,000 clones, approximately 90% seen once; the top ten hold approximately 0.7%. Sequencing was performed on PBMCs. The receptors were sampled from a man in his late teens or twenties in good health and CMV-seronegative.

The chain carries TRBV10-1 and TRBJ2-7, with 14 bases fitting TRBD2. The junction had 8 bases not matched to a gene; V was cut back by 6 bases and J by 7 bases. The CDR3 is 15 amino acids. Germline-derived CDR1 and CDR2 are WNHNN and SYGVQD (reference sequence). The CDR3 DNA sequence: TGCGCCAGCAGACCCGGACTAGCGGGAGGCCTTGAGCAGTACGTC. Translated, it gives CASRPGLAGGLEQYV.

This chain links TRBV10-2 with TRBJ1-1; D not resolved. This CDR3 contains 12 residues. Germline V CDR1 and CDR2: WSHSY, SAAADI. Trimming removed 3 bases at V and 4 bases at J, with 6 bases between. CDR3 sequence (DNA): TGCGCCAGCAGTGAAGGGAGCACTGAAGCTTTCTTT. As protein: CASSEGSTEAFF.

The V and J genes are TRBV11-2 and TRBJ2-3; 16 bases align to TRBD2. This CDR3 region has 18 residues. The germline V gene has CDR1 SGHAT and CDR2 FQNNGV. J gave up 6 bases and V 0 bases, and 6 bases lay outside the gene matches. The CDR3 sequence: CASSLDKGLAGGRDTQYF. The CDR3, as DNA: TGTGCCAGCAGCTTAGATAAGGGACTAGCGGGGGGGCGGGATACGCAGTATTTT.

The V call is TRBV5-4, the J call TRBJ2-3, with 9 bases identical to TRBD2. Germline trimming cut 4 bases from V and 2 bases from J; bases unmatched to any gene: 20. The germline V gene encodes CDR1 SGHNT and CDR2 YYREEE (reference sequence). The CDR3 runs to 20 residues. The CDR3 nucleotides read TGTGCCAGCAGCATTCAACAGGGGACGGGGCTAGCGGGATCCACAGATACGCAGTATTTT. Its translation: CASSIQQGTGLAGSTDTQYF. Together with reference TRBV5-4 and TRBJ2-3, the CDR3 gives the full variable domain: ETGVTQSPTHLIKTRGQQVTLRCSSQSGHNTVSWYQQALGQGPQFIFQYYREEENGRGNFPPRFSGLQFPNYSSELNVNALELDDSALYLCASSIQQGTGLAGSTDTQYFGPGTRLTVL.

The DNA of the CDR3 is TGCGCCAGCAGCTTGTTCACTAGCGGGGGGGCCCAAGAGACCCAGTACTTC. Residues: CASSLFTSGGAQETQYF. The rearrangement joins TRBV5-1 to TRBJ2-5; 13 bases match TRBD2. Germline loops: CDR1 SGHRS, CDR2 YFSETQ. Trimming removed 1 base from V and 1 base from J; junction bases left unmatched: 4. The CDR3 is made up of 17 amino acids. Full variable domain (rest looked up from reference TRBV5-1 and TRBJ2-5): KAGVTQTPRYLIKTRGQQVTLSCSPISGHRSVSWYQQTPGQGLQFLFEYFSETQRNKGNFPGRFSGRQFSNSRSEMNVSTLELGDSALYLCASSLFTSGGAQETQYFGPGTRLLVL.

This clone was detected once. This may arise from a read error, as a much more abundant clone is one base away. Other DNA sequences within the sample encode an identical CDR3. The V call is TRBV30, the J call TRBJ2-2; 8 nucleotides line up with TRBD2. Germline V lookup: CDR1 GTSNPN, CDR2 SVGIG (reference sequence). CDR3 size: 14 residues. The CDR3 loop is CASSGAGEVGELFF. CDR3 bases: TGTGCCTCAAGCGGAGCGGGGGAGGTCGGGGAACTGTTTTTT.

The table lists this clone with a count of one. V is TRBV5-1 and J is TRBJ2-3; D unclear. The CDR3 extends over 14 amino acids. Trimming left V 1 base short and J 2 bases short, with 8 bases between. Looked up from germline, CDR1 is SGHRS and CDR2 is YFSETQ. This chain's CDR3 is CASSLIQSTDTQYF. The CDR3 region has the DNA TGCGCCAGCAGCTTGATACAGTCCACAGATACGCAGTATTTT.

The chain combines TRBV5-5 with TRBJ2-1; 9 nucleotides match TRBD1. Per the germline V gene, CDR1 is SGHKS and CDR2 is YYEKEE (reference sequence). The CDR3 is 17 amino acids. J lost 7 bases, V lost 4 bases, and 15 bases had no gene match. The CDR3 nucleotides are TGTGCCAGCAGCCAAAATCCAGACAGGGGGGTGACGAATGAGCAGTTCTTC. This codes for CASSQNPDRGVTNEQFF.

The chain joins TRBV30 to TRBJ2-5, with 8 nucleotides matching TRBD2. J gave up 9 bases and V 5 bases, and 11 bases lay outside the gene matches. This CDR3 region has 13 residues. Germline CDR1 is GTSNPN and CDR2 is SVGIG (reference sequence). CDR3: CAWSPGLDSAQYF. The CDR3 DNA reads as TGTGCCTGGTCGCCGGGACTAGACTCGGCCCAGTACTTC.

The V and J genes are TRBV2 and TRBJ2-3; D possibly corresponds to TRBD1 (5 bases). This CDR3 contains 10 residues. Germline-derived CDR1 and CDR2 are SNHLY and FYNNEI. Trimming took 9 bases from V and 5 from J, leaving 6 bases between them. The CDR3 reads CARGQDTQYF. The CDR3 coding sequence is TGTGCCAGAGGACAAGATACGCAGTATTTT.

The J gene is TRBJ2-5, the V gene TRBV11-2; perhaps TRBD2 as D (6 bases). Between the trimmed V and J ends, which lost 2 bases and 7 bases, there was a span of 11 bases. Germline V gene lookup returns CDR1 SGHAT and CDR2 FQNNGV. CDR3 length: 13 amino acids. The CDR3 is CASSLRREGTQYF. Written as DNA, the CDR3 is TGTGCCAGCAGCTTAAGGCGGGAAGGGACCCAGTACTTC.

The CDR3 nucleotides read TGTGCCAGCAGCTTGGGAGGACAGGGGGAGGAAGGCTACACCTTC. This sequence encodes CASSLGGQGEEGYTF. The chain combines TRBV5-5 with TRBJ1-2; 10 bases fit TRBD1. The V and J ends lost 0 bases and 8 bases, in that order; junction bases with no gene match: 7. From germline, CDR1 is SGHKS and CDR2 YYEKEE (reference sequence). The CDR3 runs 15 residues.

V is TRBV7-2 and J is TRBJ2-3; no firm D call. Germline values: CDR1 SGHTA, CDR2 FQGNSA. Trimming took off 2 bases at V and 8 bases at J, with 14 bases between the two ends. CDR3 length equals 14 residues. The CDR3 loop reads CASSLKFGIGTQYF. DNA of the CDR3: TGTGCCAGCAGCTTAAAGTTCGGTATCGGTACGCAGTATTTT.

This chain connects TRBV7-9 to TRBJ1-1; D is possibly TRBD1 (6 bases). CDR3 size: 13 residues. Germline V gene data show CDR1 as SEHNR and CDR2 as FQNEAQ (reference sequence). With 5 bases removed from V and 3 bases from J, the gap between germline ends came to 10 bases. The CDR3 DNA sequence: TGTGCCAGCAGCGGGGGCTACGACACTGAAGCTTTCTTT. It codes for CASSGGYDTEAFF.

The genes are TRBV6-5 and TRBJ1-2, with D perhaps matching TRBD1 (5 bases). Germline CDR1 reads MNHEY; CDR2 reads SVGAGI. The ends were cut back, 0 bases at V and 4 bases at J, with 12 bases in the middle. CDR3 size: 15 residues. The CDR3 DNA is TGTGCCAGCAGTTACTCGATGCGGGACCGCTATGGCTACACCTTC. This sequence encodes CASSYSMRDRYGYTF.

The chain has TRBV12-5 and TRBJ1-1; D gene uncertain. Trimming took 1 base from V and 2 from J, leaving 8 bases between them. The CDR3 is 14 amino acids. The germline V gene has CDR1 LGHNT and CDR2 FRNRAP. This CDR3 is CASGLAESNTEAFF. The CDR3 bases are TGTGCTAGTGGTTTGGCCGAAAGCAACACTGAAGCTTTCTTT. The full variable domain, its missing parts supplied by reference TRBV12-5 and TRBJ1-1, is DARVTQTPRHKVTEMGQEVTMRCQPILGHNTVFWYRQTMMQGLELLAYFRNRAPLDDSGMPKDRFSAEMPDATLATLKIQPSEPRDSAVYFCASGLAESNTEAFFGQGTRLTVV.

This chain uses TRBV4-1 with TRBJ2-7; D is possibly TRBD1 (6 bases). The V gene's germline CDR1 is MGHRA and CDR2 YSYEKL. The CDR3 contains 14 residues. The V end lost 2 bases, the J end lost 2 bases, and 10 bases lay between the germline ends. The CDR3 reads CASSQFRGTYEQYF. The CDR3 bases are TGCGCCAGCAGCCAATTCAGGGGAACCTACGAGCAGTACTTC.

This chain joins TRBV5-1 and TRBJ1-4, with D unclear. CDR1 is SGHRS, CDR2 YFSETQ, per germline. The CDR3 is 12 amino acids. The germline V and J ends were trimmed by 4 bases and 12 bases, with 13 bases remaining between them. CDR3 loop: CASSPFGMELFF. DNA of the CDR3: TGCGCCAGCAGCCCGTTCGGGATGGAACTGTTTTTT.

The rearrangement links TRBV5-1 to TRBJ1-1, with TRBD1 identical over 8 bases. Germline CDR1 and CDR2: SGHRS and YFSETQ. This CDR3 has 12 residues. Unmatched junction bases numbered 3, after V lost 7 bases and J lost 4 bases. The DNA for the CDR3 is TGCGCCAGCGGACAGGGCGGCACTGAAGCTTTCTTT. This sequence encodes CASGQGGTEAFF.

The chain links TRBV6-6 to TRBJ1-1; D call uncertain. CDR1 is MNHNY, CDR2 SVGAGI, per germline (reference sequence). The CDR3 is 14 amino acids. V shed 2 bases and J shed 0 bases, with 7 bases lying between them. The CDR3 loop reads CASSYEAMNTEAFF. The DNA for the CDR3 is TGTGCCAGCAGTTACGAGGCGATGAACACTGAAGCTTTCTTT.

The chain is built from TRBV9 and TRBJ2-3, with 9 bases matching TRBD2. This CDR3 region has 16 residues. Per germline, CDR1 SGDLS and CDR2 YYNGEE. Trimming removed 0 bases from V and 2 bases from J; junction bases left unmatched: 4. The CDR3 DNA reads TGTGCCAGCAGCGTAGTTGGCGGGGGGGCCACAGATACGCAGTATTTT. Residues: CASSVVGGGATDTQYF.

V and J are TRBV7-8 and TRBJ1-5; 7 bases line up with TRBD1. CDR3 size: 16 residues. The V gene's germline CDR1 is SGHVS and CDR2 FQNEAQ. The V and J ends lost 1 base and 3 bases, in that order; junction bases with no gene match: 6. CDR3 region: CASSLGQGVDNQPQHF. The CDR3 nucleotides are TGTGCCAGCAGCTTAGGACAGGGTGTGGACAATCAGCCCCAGCATTTT.

The rearrangement links TRBV19 to TRBJ1-5; D might be TRBD1 (5 bases). Looked up from germline, CDR1 is LNHDA and CDR2 is SQIVND (reference sequence). V was shortened by 6 bases and J by 5 bases, with 11 bases between the two germline ends. CDR3 size: 13 residues. The CDR3 DNA reads TGTGCCAGTAGCCTAACAGGCGATCAGCCCCAGCATTTT. Encoded protein: CASSLTGDQPQHF.

The V and J genes are TRBV5-1 and TRBJ2-5, with a weak D call TRBD2 (6 bases). With 5 bases removed from V and 5 bases from J, the gap between germline ends came to 13 bases. The germline gives CDR1 SGHRS, CDR2 YFSETQ. The CDR3 has 13 amino acids. In DNA form, the CDR3 reads TGCGCCAGCAGATCTGGGGCGGGGGAGACCCAGTACTTC. It codes for CASRSGAGETQYF.